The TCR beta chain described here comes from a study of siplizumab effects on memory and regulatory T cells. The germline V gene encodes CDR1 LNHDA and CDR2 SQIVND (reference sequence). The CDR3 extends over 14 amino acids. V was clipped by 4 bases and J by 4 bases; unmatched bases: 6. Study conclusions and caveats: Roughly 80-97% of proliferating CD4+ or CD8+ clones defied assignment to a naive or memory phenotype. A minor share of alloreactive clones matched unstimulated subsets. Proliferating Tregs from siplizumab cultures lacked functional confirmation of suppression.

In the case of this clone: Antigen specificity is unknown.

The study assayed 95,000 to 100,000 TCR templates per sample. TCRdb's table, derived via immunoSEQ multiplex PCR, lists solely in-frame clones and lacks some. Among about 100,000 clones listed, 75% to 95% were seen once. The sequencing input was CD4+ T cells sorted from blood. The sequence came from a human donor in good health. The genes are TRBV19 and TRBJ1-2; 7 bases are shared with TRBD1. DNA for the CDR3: TGTGCCAGTAGTACACGGGACAGAGTCTATGGCTACACCTTC. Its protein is CASSTRDRVYGYTF.